This T cell receptor beta chain was sequenced for a study of brain T cells in children with intractable seizures. The sequenced cases were selected for having the highest brain T cell transcript signatures. At least one anti-epileptic drug was given before surgery. Note on this clone: Antigen unknown.

CDR3 length: 21 residues. After removal of 1 base from V and 2 bases from J, the junction contained 17 bases not matched to a gene. From germline, CDR1 is SGHTA and CDR2 FQGTGA. Assay: immunoSEQ multiplex PCR; the TCRdb copy retains only in-frame clones and omits some. The profile shows some 80,000 clones, around nine tenths of them singletons. Findings and limits, study-wide: Clones missing pre-surgery may reflect undersampling of that blood sample.

The sample in question was peripheral blood, obtained at surgery. This clonotype was obtained from a girl aged 2-10 years with Rasmussen encephalitis and intractable seizures. This chain connects TRBV7-3 to TRBJ2-2; 9 nucleotides match TRBD2. CDR3 region: CASSLIHSSGSPQGNTGELFF. CDR3 nucleotides: TGTGCCAGCAGCTTAATCCATAGTAGCGGGAGTCCCCAGGGAAACACCGGGGAGCTGTTTTTT.